Listed below are T cell receptor beta chains from one sample, sequenced in a study of cytomegalovirus exposure and HLA in healthy donors. Repertoires were generated with immunoSEQ multiplex PCR, while TCRdb's copy carries only in-frame clones and drops some. The data hold 150,000 to 200,000 clones, with over 75% observed a single time. The sample comprised PBMCs. The receptors derive from a woman in her forties or fifties in good health and CMV-seropositive. Both conserved end residues are part of each CDR3. D genes are given only for firm matches. Size is omitted from some rows. Given values are once, few, many or a class for expanded clones.

d_call	clone_size	v_call	j_call	cdr3_nt	cdr3_aa
TRBD2	-	TRBV29-1	TRBJ2-1	TGCAGCGTGGGATCCGGACTAGAACTAGGTGAGCAGTTCTTC	CSVGSGLELGEQFF
-	-	TRBV28	TRBJ1-4	TGTGCCAGTTGGGGGGGGGCCGGAGGTGAAAAACTGTTTTTT	CASWGGAGGEKLFF
-	-	TRBV2	TRBJ1-5	TGTGCCAGCAGTGACAGGGGACTAAACAATCAGCCCCAGCATTTT	CASSDRGLNNQPQHF
-	-	TRBV6-6	TRBJ2-3	TGTGCCAGCAGTTACGGCCAGGCAGCAGATACGCAGTATTTT	CASSYGQAADTQYF
TRBD2	-	TRBV28	TRBJ2-7	TGTGCCAGCAGTGCCGTAGCGGGGGGGAACTACGAGCAGTACTTC	CASSAVAGGNYEQYF
TRBD1	-	TRBV5-1	TRBJ2-3	TGCGCCAGCAGCTCGCGGCAGGGGGCAGATACGCAGTATTTT	CASSSRQGADTQYF
TRBD1	-	TRBV6-1	TRBJ1-2	TGTGCCAGCAGTACCGGGACAGGGGGCAGTGGCTACACCTTC	CASSTGTGGSGYTF
-	-	TRBV7-7	TRBJ2-7	TGTGCTAGCAGCCCCCAACTAGGGAACTACGAGCAGTACTTC	CASSPQLGNYEQYF
TRBD1	once	TRBV5-1	TRBJ1-4	TGCGCCAGCAGCGCTATCCCGGGACAGGTCAATGAAAAACTGTTTTTT	CASSAIPGQVNEKLFF
-	-	TRBV5-4	TRBJ2-1	TGTGCCAGCAGCTTGACTATCTTCGATGAGCAGTTCTTC	CASSLTIFDEQFF
-	few	TRBV28	TRBJ1-3	TGTGCCAGCAGTTCCCCCGGGGGGCGAGCTGGAAACACCATATATTTT	CASSSPGGRAGNTIYF
TRBD2	-	TRBV4-1	TRBJ2-5	TGCGCCAGCAGCCAAGCAGCGGGAACACAAGAGACCCAGTACTTC	CASSQAAGTQETQYF
TRBD1	-	TRBV14	TRBJ2-7	TGTGCCAGCAGCCAAGAACAGGGGGCCTACGAGCAGTACTTC	CASSQEQGAYEQYF
-	-	TRBV27	TRBJ1-4	TGTGCCAGCAAAAACCTATACGAGTCTAATGAAAAACTGTTTTTT	CASKNLYESNEKLFF
TRBD1	-	TRBV6-6	TRBJ1-2	TGTGCCAGCAGTGACTTCGACAGGGCCTATGGCTACACCTTC	CASSDFDRAYGYTF
-	-	TRBV30	TRBJ1-1	TGTGCCTGGAGTGTACGGGAAGGTTACACTGAAGCTTTCTTT	CAWSVREGYTEAFF
-	-	TRBV4-3	TRBJ2-3	TGCGCCAGCAGCCAGGGTCGTGACTACCTTAGCACAGATACGCAGTATTTT	CASSQGRDYLSTDTQYF
-	-	TRBV27	TRBJ1-5	TGTGCCAGCAGTTTAATTGGAGGCAATCAGCCCCAGCATTTT	CASSLIGGNQPQHF
-	-	TRBV18	TRBJ1-1	TGTGCCAGCTCACTCCAGGCCAACACTGAAGCTTTCTTT	CASSLQANTEAFF
-	-	TRBV18	TRBJ1-4	TGTGCCAGCTCACCCAACCCACGGGAAAAACTGTTTTTT	CASSPNPREKLFF
TRBD1	few	TRBV6-6	TRBJ1-5	TGTGCCAGCAGTACCGACAGGGAGAAAGAGCAGCCCCAGCATTTT	CASSTDREKEQPQHF
-	once	TRBV6-4	TRBJ1-2	TGTGCCAGCAGTGACGGGGGGGTAGGCTACACCTTC	CASSDGGVGYTF
-	-	TRBV27	TRBJ2-7	TGTGCCAGCAGTACAAGGGGACAACGCGAGCAGTACTTC	CASSTRGQREQYF
-	-	TRBV6-1	TRBJ1-2	TGTGCCAGCCCAGGACAGACAGGCTTTTATGGCTACACCTTC	CASPGQTGFYGYTF
-	-	TRBV6-5	TRBJ2-2	TGTGCCACCAGGATCGCCGGAGGCACCGGGGAGCTGTTTTTT	CATRIAGGTGELFF
-	-	TRBV5-1	TRBJ1-2	TGCGCCAGCAGCTTGGAAGGGCGGGGAGACGGCTACACCTTC	CASSLEGRGDGYTF
-	-	TRBV29-1	TRBJ2-5	TGCAGCGTTGGGGCGAAGAGACAGTATCAAGAGACCCAGTACTTC	CSVGAKRQYQETQYF
TRBD2	-	TRBV7-2	TRBJ2-7	TGTGCCAGCAGCTCAGCTAATCAGCGGGGGTCGTACGAGCAGTACTTC	CASSSANQRGSYEQYF
-	-	TRBV5-6	TRBJ2-5	TGTGCCAGCAGCTTGCGGGGTCCGGTGGAGACCCAGTACTTC	CASSLRGPVETQYF
TRBD1	once	TRBV27	TRBJ2-7	TGTGCCAGCAGTCTGTACAGGGGCCCCTACGAGCAGTACTTC	CASSLYRGPYEQYF
TRBD1	once	TRBV27	TRBJ2-7	TGTGCCAGCAAAAAACGGACAGGTGTAACCTACGAGCAGTACTTC	CASKKRTGVTYEQYF
-	-	TRBV21-1	TRBJ2-3	TGTGCCAGCAGACAGGGATCCCGCGGGGGCGCAGATACGCAGTATTTT	CASRQGSRGGADTQYF
TRBD2	-	TRBV10-1	TRBJ2-7	TGCGCCAGCCCCGGGACTACCCCCTACGAGCAGTACTTC	CASPGTTPYEQYF
-	-	TRBV7-9	TRBJ1-5	TGTGCCAGCAGCTTAGACAGTCCGAATCAGCCCCAGCATTTT	CASSLDSPNQPQHF
TRBD2	-	TRBV27	TRBJ2-7	TGTGCCAGCAGTTTAGGGGGGAGGGCCAGGTACGAGCAGTACTTC	CASSLGGRARYEQYF
TRBD2	-	TRBV6-5	TRBJ2-7	TGTGCCAGCAGTCCCCTAGCGGCGCGCTACGAGCAGTACTTC	CASSPLAARYEQYF
TRBD1	-	TRBV29-1	TRBJ2-5	TGCAGCGTTGAAGATGTACGACAGGGCACGTGGACCCAGTACTTC	CSVEDVRQGTWTQYF
TRBD1	once	TRBV28	TRBJ1-3	TGTGCCAGCAGTCCAGGGGGGACGGGAAACACCATATATTTT	CASSPGGTGNTIYF
TRBD2	-	TRBV18	TRBJ2-5	TGTGCCAGCTCACCCGCGGGAGCGCGGCGGGAGACCCAGTACTTC	CASSPAGARRETQYF
TRBD1	-	TRBV27	TRBJ2-2	TGTGCCAGCAGTTTAAGGGGGACAGGGGGAACCGGGGAGCTGTTTTTT	CASSLRGTGGTGELFF
-	once	TRBV29-1	TRBJ2-3	TGCAGCGCAGAACAGGGCACAGATACGCAGTATTTT	CSAEQGTDTQYF
-	-	TRBV28	TRBJ2-7	TGTGCCACTAATAATGGGGCAGTAGGGTCCTACGAGCAGTACTTC	CATNNGAVGSYEQYF
TRBD1	few	TRBV7-2	TRBJ2-7	TGTGCCAGCAGCTTGCAGGGGGTAAGCTCCTACGAGCAGTACTTC	CASSLQGVSSYEQYF
-	-	TRBV2	TRBJ1-4	TGTGCCAGCAGGAGGGCGACTAATGAAAAACTGTTTTTT	CASRRATNEKLFF
TRBD1	-	TRBV7-9	TRBJ1-2	TGTGCCAGCAGCTTAGCCCCGCGACAGGGGGATGGCTACACCTTC	CASSLAPRQGDGYTF
-	-	TRBV9	TRBJ2-5	TGTGCCAGCAGCCCGTTTGAGTTTAGCCAAGAGACCCAGTACTTC	CASSPFEFSQETQYF
-	-	TRBV2	TRBJ2-1	TGTGCCAGCATGAGTACGGTATCCTCCTACAATGAGCAGTTCTTC	CASMSTVSSYNEQFF
-	-	TRBV13	TRBJ2-5	TGTGCCAGCACCAAACGGGGGGCAGAGACCCAGTACTTC	CASTKRGAETQYF
-	-	TRBV20-1	TRBJ2-1	TGCAGTGCTAGTTATAGCCCGGAGCAGTTCTTC	CSASYSPEQFF
TRBD1	few	TRBV6-5	TRBJ1-1	TGTGCCAGCATTTCAAAGACAGGGTTCTTTCAGGCTTTCTTT	CASISKTGFFQAFF
TRBD1	-	TRBV5-1	TRBJ1-5	TGCGCCAGCAGCTTGGGCGAGGGGGCGGGAAGCAATCAGCCCCAGCATTTT	CASSLGEGAGSNQPQHF
TRBD1	once	TRBV4-1	TRBJ2-2	TGCGCCAGCAGCCAACCGGGACAGGGGCGCACCGGGGAGCTGTTTTTT	CASSQPGQGRTGELFF
-	-	TRBV5-1	TRBJ2-3	TGCGCCAGCAGCTTGGTGCCGGGAGGCACAGATACGCAGTATTTT	CASSLVPGGTDTQYF
TRBD2	once	TRBV5-1	TRBJ2-2	TGCGCCAGCCGACGGGGAGGGGAAGTCGGGGAGCTGTTTTTT	CASRRGGEVGELFF
-	-	TRBV2	TRBJ1-1	TGTGCCAGCAGTCCAGACGGGATGAACACTGAAGCTTTCTTT	CASSPDGMNTEAFF